The rows below give T cell receptor beta chains drawn from one sample of a study of T cell responses to AZD1222 COVID-19 vaccine. Sequenced by immunoSEQ multiplex PCR; TCRdb stores in-frame clones only, minus some. The data show 200,000 or so clones, with just over 85% seen just once and 7.5% to 9.5% held by the top ten. The sequenced sample was peripheral blood, obtained on day 0 of AZD1222 vaccination. These receptor sequences come from an adult in good health. Both conserved end residues are part of each CDR3. A D gene is named only where the DNA matches it firmly.

V gene: TRBV9
D gene: TRBD2
CDR3 protein: CASSVGERGFYNEQFF

V gene: TRBV5-1
D gene: .
CDR3 protein: CASSLDGKGGYTF

V gene: TRBV2
D gene: TRBD2
CDR3 protein: CASSARWTSGDSYEQYF

V gene: TRBV5-4
D gene: .
CDR3 protein: CASTTGGRVRGYTF

V gene: TRBV13
D gene: TRBD1
CDR3 protein: CASSLGPGGDYGYTF

V gene: TRBV3-1/TRBV3-2
D gene: TRBD1
CDR3 protein: CASSLEGAAQYF

V gene: TRBV11-2
D gene: .
CDR3 protein: CASSVGQFEAFF

V gene: TRBV4-1
D gene: TRBD2
CDR3 protein: CASSQTSGTNTGELFF

V gene: TRBV12-3/TRBV12-4
D gene: TRBD1
CDR3 protein: CASSPGQVPGYTF

V gene: TRBV5-1
D gene: TRBD1
CDR3 protein: CASSPGDRPYNEQFF

V gene: TRBV28
D gene: TRBD2
CDR3 protein: CASSSRTSGFSTDTQYF

V gene: TRBV30
D gene: .
CDR3 protein: CAWSPGAPEAFF

V gene: TRBV27
D gene: .
CDR3 protein: CASSRSWGGTDTQYF

V gene: TRBV5-6
D gene: .
CDR3 protein: CASSLDGMRNTIYF

V gene: TRBV5-1
D gene: TRBD1
CDR3 protein: CASSFIGQGGYTF

V gene: TRBV27
D gene: .
CDR3 protein: CASRQDRSGNTIYF

V gene: TRBV7-2
D gene: .
CDR3 protein: CASSKLAANSPLHF

V gene: TRBV4-3
D gene: .
CDR3 protein: CASSQDLWQSPTTDTQYF

V gene: TRBV6-5
D gene: TRBD1
CDR3 protein: CASKGQGNYGYTF

V gene: TRBV7-6
D gene: .
CDR3 protein: CASSFQVFVRKAGQTQYF

V gene: TRBV6-2/TRBV6-3
D gene: TRBD1
CDR3 protein: CASSRDRASDTQYF

V gene: TRBV5-1
D gene: .
CDR3 protein: CASSDGRANYGYTF

V gene: TRBV3-1/TRBV3-2
D gene: .
CDR3 protein: CASSQGWGPNTEAFF

V gene: TRBV6-5
D gene: .
CDR3 protein: CASSYALARETQYF

V gene: TRBV18
D gene: TRBD1
CDR3 protein: CASSPQDRSGSPLHF

V gene: TRBV2
D gene: TRBD1
CDR3 protein: CASSGDRRSTSYEQYF

V gene: TRBV6-5
D gene: .
CDR3 protein: CASSRQDNYGYTF

V gene: TRBV4-2
D gene: .
CDR3 protein: CASSQGGSLANTGELFF

V gene: TRBV11-3
D gene: .
CDR3 protein: CASSFRVGGKDEQYF

V gene: TRBV24-1
D gene: TRBD1
CDR3 protein: CATSDYRTGADTQYF

V gene: TRBV27
D gene: TRBD1
CDR3 protein: CAPFPPGQGETQYF

V gene: TRBV19
D gene: .
CDR3 protein: CASSYLQSTQYF

V gene: TRBV4-3
D gene: TRBD2
CDR3 protein: CASSQDQISSGGTDTQYF

V gene: TRBV7-8
D gene: .
CDR3 protein: CASSLAIQIGEQYF

V gene: TRBV1
D gene: .
CDR3 protein: CTTNTLQGKGQPQHF

V gene: TRBV19
D gene: .
CDR3 protein: CASSSRVRGTEAFF